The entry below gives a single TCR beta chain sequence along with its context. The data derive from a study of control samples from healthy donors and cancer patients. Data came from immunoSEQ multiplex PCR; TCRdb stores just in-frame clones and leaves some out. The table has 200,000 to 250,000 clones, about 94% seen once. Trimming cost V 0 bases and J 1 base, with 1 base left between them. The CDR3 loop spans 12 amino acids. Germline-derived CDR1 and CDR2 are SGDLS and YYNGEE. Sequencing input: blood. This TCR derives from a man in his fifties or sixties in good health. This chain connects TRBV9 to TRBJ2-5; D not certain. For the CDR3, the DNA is TGTGCCAGCAGCGTAGCCCAAGAGACCCAGTACTTC. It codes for CASSVAQETQYF.